These 23 T cell receptor beta chains came from one sample sequenced in a study of T cell clonality in common variable immunodeficiency. Assay: immunoSEQ multiplex PCR; the TCRdb copy retains only in-frame clones and omits some. Recorded here are approximately 30,000 clones, none singletons. Sequencing was carried out using peripheral blood mononuclear cells. The origin of the receptors is a person between 18 and 75 years old in good health.

This clone has only a few counts. The DNA ends 3 residues before the CDR3 does, and the rest of the CDR3 is filled in from the germline J gene. V usage is TRBV7-9 and J usage is TRBJ2-2; 10 positions agree with TRBD1. CDR3 size: 14 residues. From germline, CDR1 is SEHNR and CDR2 FQNEAQ (reference sequence). CDR3 in amino acids: CASSLGTGEEKLFF. Incomplete CDR3 DNA: TGTGCCAGCAGCCTAGGGACAGGGGAAGAAAAG.

There are many counts of this clone. The read is 3 residues too short to cover the CDR3 end, so that end is filled in from the germline J gene. The chain combines TRBV7-3 with TRBJ1-1; 9 nucleotides line up with TRBD1. The CDR3 sequence is 15 residues long. Trimming at V came to 5 bases and at J to 2 bases, leaving 6 bases not matched to a gene. CDR1 is SGHTA, CDR2 FQGTGA, per germline. Partial CDR3 DNA: TGTGCCAGCAGCCAATCGGGACAGGGAAACACTGAA. Its protein is CASSQSGQGNTE. The full CDR3 reads CASSQSGQGNTEAFF.

This clone was seen at least ten times. The CDR3 goes on 3 residues after the read ends, and that part is filled in from the germline J gene. V and J are TRBV2 and TRBJ2-2; 11 nucleotides agree with TRBD1. Germline lookup yields CDR1 SNHLY and CDR2 FYNNEI. With 8 bases clipped from V and 5 bases from J, the junction kept 7 bases outside the gene matches. The CDR3 contains 15 residues. The CDR3 DNA, read in part, is TGTGCCAGCGCGGGGACAGGGGGATTTACCGGGGAG. Protein sequence: CASAGTGGFTGE. The entire CDR3 is CASAGTGGFTGELFF.

This clone was observed many times. The read terminates 3 residues ahead of where the CDR3 ends, so the germline J gene completes it. V usage is TRBV5-1 and J usage is TRBJ2-3, with TRBD2 matching 8 bases. The CDR3 contains 16 residues. Germline V gives CDR1 SGHRS, CDR2 YFSETQ. Trimming removed 0 bases from V and 4 bases from J; junction bases left unmatched: 7. Incomplete CDR3 DNA: TGCGCCAGCAGCTTGGTAAGCGGGAGAATCTCAGATACG. As protein: CASSLVSGRISDT. From start to end, the CDR3 is CASSLVSGRISDTQYF.

This clone was found many times. The missing CDR3 end, 3 residues past where the read stops, is filled in from the germline J gene. This rearrangement joins TRBV5-1 to TRBJ2-7, with D perhaps given as TRBD1 or TRBD2 (5 bases each). The V gene lost 3 bases and the J gene lost 3 bases, with 10 bases spanning the gap. The germline gives CDR1 SGHRS, CDR2 YFSETQ. This CDR3 comprises 13 residues. This chain's CDR3 is CASSWARGYEQYF. The sequenced CDR3 bases are TGCGCCAGCAGCTGGGCGAGGGGCTACGAG. The full variable domain, in which reference TRBV5-1 and TRBJ2-7 provide the parts outside the CDR3, is KAGVTQTPRYLIKTRGQQVTLSCSPISGHRSVSWYQQTPGQGLQFLFEYFSETQRNKGNFPGRFSGRQFSNSRSEMNVSTLELGDSALYLCASSWARGYEQYFGPGTRLTVT.

At least ten counts were recorded for this clone. The CDR3 extends 3 residues past the end of the read, so its final part is completed from the germline J gene. This rearrangement joins TRBV7-3 to TRBJ2-1; 9 bases align to TRBD2. Germline V gene data show CDR1 as SGHTA and CDR2 as FQGTGA. This CDR3 contains 16 residues. V was clipped by 4 bases and J by 0 bases; unmatched bases: 4. Partial CDR3 DNA: TGTGCCAGCAGCTCCGTTAGCGGGAGCTCCTACAATGAG. Translating it yields CASSSVSGSSYNE. The complete CDR3 reads CASSSVSGSSYNEQFF.

This clone was observed many times. Read data end 3 residues before the CDR3 end; the end is taken from the germline J gene. The same CDR3 is also encoded by other DNA sequences in this sample. The rearrangement joins TRBV30 to TRBJ1-3; the D gene is possibly TRBD1 (6 bases). V lost 5 bases and J lost 2, with 10 bases in between. CDR3 size: 13 residues. Germline assignment: CDR1 GTSNPN and CDR2 SVGIG (reference sequence). CDR3: CAWEAGAGNTIYF. CDR3 DNA, as far as it was read: TGTGCCTGGGAGGCAGGGGCTGGAAACACC.

The sample holds many counts of this clone. The read comes to an end 3 residues before the CDR3 does, leaving the germline J gene to fill in the end. The chain combines TRBV4-1 with TRBJ2-2, with a weak D call TRBD2 (5 bases). CDR1 MGHRA and CDR2 YSYEKL come from the germline V gene. There are 13 residues in the CDR3. The chain's CDR3 is CASSSEGAEKLFF. CDR3 DNA (partial): TGCGCCAGCAGCTCAGAGGGTGCTGAAAAG.

This clone has ten or more counts. The DNA ends 3 residues before the CDR3 does, and the rest of the CDR3 is filled in from the germline J gene. The chain carries TRBV5-1 and TRBJ1-1; TRBD1 matches at 7 bases. Germline loops: CDR1 SGHRS, CDR2 YFSETQ. This CDR3 is built from 13 residues. V gave up 3 bases and J gave up 3 bases; unmatched junction bases: 2. The sequenced part of the CDR3 DNA is TGCGCCAGCAGCTACGACAGGGACACTGAA. This codes for CASSYDRDTE. The CDR3, in full, reads CASSYDRDTEAFF.

Ten or more counts support this clone. The CDR3 end is not reached by the read, which stops 3 residues before it; the germline J gene fills it in. The V and J genes are TRBV6-4 and TRBJ2-3; no definite D call. Trimming shortened V by 4 bases and J by 0 bases, and 5 bases separated the two germline ends. The CDR3 sequence is 13 residues long. Per the germline V gene, CDR1 is MRHNA and CDR2 is SNTAGT. The sequenced CDR3 bases are TGTGCCAGCAGTGTAAGCAGCACAGATACG. It is translated as CASSVSSTDT. The whole CDR3 sequence is CASSVSSTDTQYF.

This clone was seen many times. The CDR3 goes on 3 residues after the read ends, and that part is filled in from the germline J gene. This sequence joins TRBV7-3 and TRBJ2-3; the match to TRBD2 covers 9 bases. Germline V gene sequence: CDR1 SGHTA, CDR2 FQGTGA. The J segment lost 2 bases and the V segment lost 4 bases, leaving 7 bases of the junction unmatched. This CDR3 is built from 16 residues. The DNA read from the CDR3 is TGTGCCAGCAGCTCCGCTTCTAGCGGGAACACAGATACG. Its protein product is CASSSASSGNTDT. The whole CDR3 protein reads CASSSASSGNTDTQYF.

This clone was observed many times. The read finishes 3 residues shy of the CDR3 end, and the germline J gene is used to complete it. The V and J genes are TRBV7-6 and TRBJ1-4; TRBD1 matches at 8 bases. CDR1 SGHVS and CDR2 FNYEAQ come from the germline V gene. The CDR3 runs 15 residues. Germline trimming cut 2 bases from V and 7 bases from J; bases unmatched to any gene: 6. Partial CDR3 DNA: TGTGCCAGCAGCTTACAGGACAGGGTTAGTGAAAAA. Its protein is CASSLQDRVSEK. From start to end, the CDR3 is CASSLQDRVSEKLFF.

This clone was recorded many times. Coverage ceases 3 residues before the CDR3 finishes, and the germline J gene fills in the end. The genes are TRBV29-1 and TRBJ1-1, with D uncertain. The germline gives CDR1 SQVTM, CDR2 ANQGSEA. The CDR3 totals 13 residues. The germline V and J ends were trimmed by 0 bases and 5 bases, with 10 bases remaining between them. CDR3 sequence: CSVEEEPGTEAFF. Partial CDR3 DNA: TGCAGCGTTGAAGAAGAGCCCGGGACTGAA. The full variable domain, with the rest looked up from reference TRBV29-1 and TRBJ1-1, is SAVISQKPSRDICQRGTSLTIQCQVDSQVTMMFWYRQQPGQSLTLIATANQGSEATYESGFVIDKFPISRPNLTFSTLTVSNMSPEDSSIYLCSVEEEPGTEAFFGQGTRLTVV.

This clone has a handful of counts. The DNA ends 3 residues before the CDR3 does, and the rest of the CDR3 is filled in from the germline J gene. The chain is built from TRBV7-2 and TRBJ2-5; 8 bases match TRBD2. The germline gives CDR1 SGHTA, CDR2 FQGNSA. This CDR3 has 15 residues. V shed 5 bases and J 4 bases; nucleotides not matched to a gene: 9. The sequenced part of the CDR3 DNA is TGTGCCAGCAGCCCAGGAGCGGGAGTCGGAGAGACC. Its translation: CASSPGAGVGET. The full CDR3 protein is CASSPGAGVGETQYF.

The sample holds many counts of this clone. The missing CDR3 end, 3 residues past where the read stops, is filled in from the germline J gene. The chain couples TRBV7-2 to TRBJ1-1; no clear D gene. The germline V gene encodes CDR1 SGHTA and CDR2 FQGNSA. The V end lost 1 base, the J end lost 3 bases, and 6 bases lay between the germline ends. The CDR3 is 13 residues long. The CDR3 reads CASSLGTDTEAFF. The DNA read from the CDR3 is TGTGCCAGCAGCTTAGGTACAGACACTGAA.

This clone was recorded many times. The CDR3 end lies 3 residues beyond the end of the read and is filled in from the germline J gene. The gene calls are TRBV2 and TRBJ2-7; 9 nucleotides match TRBD2. Germline V gene sequence: CDR1 SNHLY, CDR2 FYNNEI. The CDR3 contains 14 residues. With 6 bases clipped from V and 5 bases from J, the junction kept 8 bases outside the gene matches. The DNA read from the CDR3 is TGTGCCAGCAGAGAGCGGGAGGCAGAGGACGAG. Its protein is CASREREAEDE. The full CDR3 reads CASREREAEDEQYF.

There are many counts of this clone. The read ends 3 residues shy of where the CDR3 ends; the end is completed using the germline J gene. J is TRBJ2-3 and V is TRBV6-4; a possible D gene is TRBD1 (6 bases). CDR3 length: 14 amino acids. Deletions cut 0 bases from V and 4 bases from J, with 8 bases between. Germline CDR1 and CDR2: MRHNA and SNTAGT. The CDR3 loop reads CASSDSAGADTQYF. The sequenced CDR3 bases are TGTGCCAGCAGTGACTCGGCAGGGGCAGATACG.

Ten or more counts support this clone. CDR3 loop: CSARAGTSGNTGELFF. CDR3 DNA, as far as it was read: TGCAGTGCTAGAGCGGGGACTAGCGGTAACACCGGGGAG. V is TRBV20-1 and J is TRBJ2-2; 11 bases are a match to TRBD2. The CDR3 end lies 3 residues beyond the end of the read and is filled in from the germline J gene. The germline CDR1 and CDR2 sequences are DFQATT and SNEGSKA (reference sequence). V lost 1 base, J lost 2 bases, and 3 bases stayed unmatched. CDR3 length equals 16 residues.

There are many counts of this clone. Partial CDR3 DNA: TGTGCCAGCGGTCGCGGGTACAACAATGAG. This sequence encodes CASGRGYNNE. The entire CDR3 protein is CASGRGYNNEQFF. The chain combines TRBV7-9 with TRBJ2-1, with a possible D match to TRBD2 (5 bases). With the read ending 3 residues before the CDR3 end, the germline J gene is used to fill in that end. In germline, CDR1 is SEHNR, CDR2 FQNEAQ (reference sequence). Between the trimmed V and J ends, which lost 8 bases and 5 bases, there was a span of 13 bases. The CDR3 has 13 amino acids.

The table lists this clone with many counts. The read is 3 residues too short to cover the CDR3 end, so that end is filled in from the germline J gene. V usage is TRBV12-3 or TRBV12-4 and J usage is TRBJ2-1; 8 bases are a match to TRBD2. The CDR3 spans 14 residues. The junction had 8 bases not matched to a gene; V was cut back by 5 bases and J by 8 bases. The DNA read from the CDR3 is TGTGCCAGCAGTCCGGGGACTAGTAAGCATGAG. Translation: CASSPGTSKHE. The CDR3, in full, reads CASSPGTSKHEQFF.

This clone showed up many times. The read finishes 3 residues shy of the CDR3 end, and the germline J gene is used to complete it. This sequence joins TRBV29-1 and TRBJ2-7; weak D call: TRBD1 (6 bases). Germline CDR1 SQVTM, CDR2 ANQGSEA. The CDR3 covers 12 residues. Trimming cost V 4 bases and J 3 bases, with 10 bases left between them. This chain's CDR3 is CSVGSQGYEQYF. The CDR3 DNA, read in part, is TGCAGCGTTGGCTCACAGGGCTACGAG.

This clone was seen a few times. The read terminates 3 residues before the CDR3 end, so the remaining end is supplied by the germline J gene. V and J are TRBV10-3 and TRBJ2-7; 10 bases fit TRBD2. Trimming took 6 bases from V and 4 from J; bases not matched to a gene: 6. The V gene's germline CDR1 is ENHRY and CDR2 SYGVKD. This CDR3 region has 14 residues. The CDR3 bases that were read are TGTGCCATCAGGCCGACTAGCGGGCAATACGAG. Amino acid sequence: CAIRPTSGQYE. The entire CDR3 protein is CAIRPTSGQYEQYF.

This clone was seen many times. The CDR3 end falls 3 residues outside the read, so it is completed with the germline J gene. The identical CDR3 is also encoded by other nucleotide sequences in the sample. The rearrangement uses TRBV7-2 and TRBJ1-1; maybe TRBD1 (5 bases). The CDR3 consists of 14 residues. The germline gives CDR1 SGHTA, CDR2 FQGNSA. Trimming took 1 base from V and 5 from J, leaving 11 bases between them. CDR3 DNA (partial): TGTGCCAGCAGCTTAGTAGGTGGGGGGACTGAA. The encoded protein is CASSLVGGGTE. The full CDR3 reads CASSLVGGGTEAFF. The full variable domain, completed using reference TRBV7-2 and TRBJ1-1, is GAGVSQSPSNKVTEKGKDVELRCDPISGHTALYWYRQSLGQGLEFLIYFQGNSAPDKSGLPSDRFSAERTGGSVSTLTIQRTQQEDSAVYLCASSLVGGGTEAFFGQGTRLTVV.